Listed below are T cell receptor beta chains from one sample, sequenced in a study of radiation and T cells in renal cell carcinoma. The method was immunoSEQ multiplex PCR; TCRdb's version includes in-frame clones alone and lacks a portion of them. This sample yields tens of thousands of clones, of which 86% are seen a single time; approximately 22% belongs to the top ten. Sequenced material: blood, taken from a patient whose treatment included radiotherapy and nephrectomy. The receptors derive from a woman aged 45-65 years with renal cell carcinoma. CDR3s include the opening cysteine and the closing phenylalanine or tryptophan. The order of the fields is V gene, D gene, J gene, clone size, CDR3 protein, CDR3 DNA. A D gene is named only where the DNA matches it firmly. Rows may omit the clone size; those that give it use once, few, many or a size class.

V: TRBV7-2
D: -
J: TRBJ2-7
size: -
CDR3: CASRRGDGAGEQYF
DNA: TGTGCCAGCAGGAGGGGGGACGGCGCGGGTGAGCAGTACTTC

V: TRBV6-1
D: -
J: TRBJ1-6
size: -
CDR3: CASLNLDSSPLHF
DNA: TGTGCCAGCCTGAACTTAGACAGTTCACCCCTCCACTTT

V: TRBV25-1
D: -
J: TRBJ2-7
size: -
CDR3: CATGEGSKRSEQYF
DNA: TGTGCCACAGGGGAGGGCTCCAAAAGATCCGAGCAGTACTTC

V: TRBV7-2
D: -
J: TRBJ2-3
size: few
CDR3: CASSLSVGDTQYF
DNA: TGTGCCAGCAGCTTAAGCGTGGGGGATACGCAGTATTTT

V: TRBV5-1
D: -
J: TRBJ1-4
size: -
CDR3: CASSLEGRYNEKLFF
DNA: TGCGCCAGCAGCTTGGAGGGTAGATATAATGAAAAACTGTTTTTT

V: TRBV11-3
D: TRBD1
J: TRBJ2-2
size: once
CDR3: CASSSGTGESTGELFF
DNA: TGTGCCAGCAGCTCGGGGACAGGGGAATCCACCGGGGAGCTGTTTTTT

V: TRBV2
D: -
J: TRBJ2-2
size: -
CDR3: CASRLGPGELFF
DNA: TGTGCCAGCAGGCTCGGACCCGGGGAGCTGTTTTTT

V: TRBV7-9
D: -
J: TRBJ1-3
size: -
CDR3: CASSPDSGNTIYF
DNA: TGTGCCAGCAGCCCGGACAGTGGAAACACCATATATTTT

V: TRBV5-1
D: TRBD2
J: TRBJ2-3
size: few
CDR3: CASSPLPLAGGTTDTQYF
DNA: TGCGCCAGCAGCCCCCTGCCACTAGCGGGGGGGACCACAGATACGCAGTATTTT

V: TRBV28
D: -
J: TRBJ1-2
size: once
CDR3: CASSLGLGFGRRGYTF
DNA: TGTGCCAGCAGTTTAGGGTTAGGGTTTGGGAGGCGCGGCTACACCTTC

V: TRBV7-9
D: -
J: TRBJ2-1
size: -
CDR3: CASSLVSEQFF
DNA: TGTGCCAGCAGCTTAGTTTCTGAGCAGTTCTTC

V: TRBV7-3
D: TRBD1
J: TRBJ2-7
size: -
CDR3: CASSSDRASEQYF
DNA: TGTGCCAGCAGCTCGGACAGGGCCTCCGAGCAGTACTTC

V: TRBV7-8
D: -
J: TRBJ1-5
size: -
CDR3: CASSKPGVRSPAPQHF
DNA: TGTGCCAGCAGCAAACCGGGAGTAAGAAGCCCGGCGCCCCAGCATTTT

V: TRBV5-1
D: -
J: TRBJ1-3
size: once
CDR3: CASSLGDSGNTIYF
DNA: TGCGCCAGCAGCTTGGGGGACTCTGGAAACACCATATATTTT

V: TRBV7-2
D: TRBD1
J: TRBJ1-2
size: -
CDR3: CASSLGQGYGYTF
DNA: TGTGCCAGCAGCTTAGGACAGGGGTATGGCTACACCTTC

V: TRBV14
D: TRBD2
J: TRBJ2-3
size: -
CDR3: CASSPSASGGPDTQYF
DNA: TGTGCCAGCAGCCCCTCGGCTAGCGGGGGACCAGATACGCAGTATTTT

V: TRBV5-1
D: TRBD2
J: TRBJ2-1
size: -
CDR3: CASSSGLADYNEQFF
DNA: TGCGCCAGCAGCTCGGGACTAGCGGACTACAATGAGCAGTTCTTC

V: TRBV19
D: -
J: TRBJ1-5
size: -
CDR3: CASSIGNSRNQPQHF
DNA: TGTGCCAGTAGTATAGGCAACAGCCGCAATCAGCCCCAGCATTTT

V: TRBV27
D: -
J: TRBJ2-1
size: -
CDR3: CASSPAGSYNEQFF
DNA: TGTGCCAGCTCTCCTGCCGGCTCCTACAATGAGCAGTTCTTC

V: TRBV11-3
D: -
J: TRBJ2-5
size: -
CDR3: CAQGQETQYF
DNA: TGTGCGCAGGGCCAAGAGACCCAGTACTTC

V: TRBV28
D: -
J: TRBJ2-5
size: -
CDR3: CASSFPSETKETQYF
DNA: TGTGCCAGCAGTTTTCCTAGCGAGACGAAAGAGACCCAGTACTTC

V: TRBV12-2
D: -
J: TRBJ2-7
size: -
CDR3: CASRLAPPGAYEQYF
DNA: TGTGCAAGTCGCTTAGCCCCTCCAGGGGCCTACGAGCAGTACTTC

V: TRBV5-5
D: -
J: TRBJ2-7
size: -
CDR3: CASSLTGSYEQYF
DNA: TGTGCCAGCAGCTTGACAGGCTCCTACGAGCAGTACTTC

V: TRBV2
D: -
J: TRBJ1-2
size: -
CDR3: CASVRESNYGYTF
DNA: TGTGCCAGCGTCAGGGAGTCCAACTATGGCTACACCTTC

V: TRBV2
D: TRBD1
J: TRBJ1-2
size: -
CDR3: CASSEAGRGYGYTF
DNA: TGTGCCAGCAGTGAAGCTGGCAGGGGGTATGGCTACACCTTC

V: TRBV27
D: -
J: TRBJ2-3
size: once
CDR3: CASSLLLVGGPTDTQYF
DNA: TGTGCCAGCAGTTTACTTCTGGTGGGGGGGCCGACAGATACGCAGTATTTT

V: TRBV5-6
D: -
J: TRBJ2-3
size: -
CDR3: CATRPTYTDTQYF
DNA: TGCGCGACTCGCCCGACATACACAGATACGCAGTATTTT